This entry lists 3 T cell receptor beta chains sequenced from one sample in a study of T cells in Graves' hyperthyroidism and ophthalmopathy. What was amplified from RNA transcripts were TCR beta CDR3 regions. The HTBI primer set was used in a first-round RT-PCR of the TCR CDR3. Each CDR3 protein is one row after TCRdb ran MiXCR on the multiplex PCR reads. Of about 760,000 distinct CDR3 sequences listed, roughly 32% are singletons. Specimen: blood. All receptors come from a woman aged 40-49 years with Graves' hyperthyroidism.

This chain joins TRBV19 and TRBJ2-7; 8 bases align to TRBD1. The germline V gene has CDR1 LNHDA and CDR2 SQIVND (reference sequence). The V segment lost 5 bases and the J segment 5 bases; nucleotides outside the gene matches: 5. This CDR3 region has 13 residues. The CDR3: CASSGQGIDEQYF. The CDR3 nucleotides are TGTGCCAGTAGTGGACAGGGTATTGACGAGCAGTACTTC.

This clonotype was detected once. DNA for the CDR3: TGTGCCAGCAGCTTAGGGGTTGGGGGGGCCGGGGAGCTGTTTTTT. As protein: CASSLGVGGAGELFF. The J gene is TRBJ2-2, the V gene TRBV7-9; 7 nucleotides align to TRBD2. This CDR3 is built from 15 residues. V lost 1 base, J lost 6 bases, and 5 bases stayed unmatched. CDR1 SEHNR and CDR2 FQNEAQ come from the germline V gene (reference sequence). The full variable domain, rest sourced from reference TRBV7-9 and TRBJ2-2, is DTGVSQNPRHKITKRGQNVTFRCDPISEHNRLYWYRQTLGQGPEFLTYFQNEAQLEKSRLLSDRFSAERPKGSFSTLEIQRTEQGDSAMYLCASSLGVGGAGELFFGEGSRLTVL.

The V and J genes are TRBV7-9 and TRBJ1-1; possible D gene TRBD1, 5 bases. The V gene's germline CDR1 is SEHNR and CDR2 FQNEAQ (reference sequence). Trimming removed 5 bases from V and 5 bases from J, with 24 bases in between. This CDR3 is built from 17 residues. CDR3 DNA: TGTGCCAGCAGCCTAGGACAATCGAGTGTAGAGAATACTGAAGCTTTCTTT. Its translation is CASSLGQSSVENTEAFF.